Listed below are T cell receptor beta chains from one sample, sequenced in a study of Graves' ophthalmopathy and Graves' hyperthyroidism. TCRdb re-derived calls from the multiplex PCR reads in MiXCR, one entry per CDR3 protein. The sample contains fewer than 400,000 distinct CDR3 sequences, around 19% of which appear only once. Sequenced material: peripheral blood. These receptors originate from a woman between 18 and 29 years old with Graves' ophthalmopathy. The CDR3 runs from the conserved cysteine through the conserved F or W. D genes are given only for firm matches. Clone size is shown for a subset of rows, as once, few, many or a class of expanded clone.

j_gene,abundance,d_gene,v_gene,CDR3nt,CDR3aa
TRBJ2-7,many,.,TRBV27,TGTGCCAGCAGTTTAAGGGGCAGTATATACGAGCAGTACTTC,CASSLRGSIYEQYF
TRBJ1-5,.,TRBD1,TRBV28,TGTGCCAGCAGTTTATCCGGGACAGGTCTTAATCAGCCCCAGCATTTT,CASSLSGTGLNQPQHF
TRBJ1-5,many,.,TRBV20-1,TGCAGTGCTGGAAAGGGTAGCAATCAGCCCCAGCATTTT,CSAGKGSNQPQHF
TRBJ1-1,many,.,TRBV7-3,TGTGCCAGCAGCTTAACTCGCCAGAGGGGGAACACTGAAGCTTTCTTT,CASSLTRQRGNTEAFF
TRBJ2-7,many,.,TRBV5-1,TGCGCCAGCAGCGGCGGCCAGGGCCCTTCCTACGAGCAGTACTTC,CASSGGQGPSYEQYF
TRBJ1-2,many,.,TRBV12-3/TRBV12-4,TGTGCCGGCAGGCTCCAGGGAATAGAGTATGGCTACACCTTC,CAGRLQGIEYGYTF
TRBJ2-4,once,.,TRBV6-5,TGTGCCAGCTCCACAGGGTCCCAAAACATTCAGTACTTC,CASSTGSQNIQYF
TRBJ2-7,many,TRBD2,TRBV5-1,TGCGCCAGCAGCTTCCTAGCGGGAGGCCCATCCTACGAGCAGTACTTC,CASSFLAGGPSYEQYF
TRBJ2-5,many,.,TRBV7-2,TGTGCCAGCAGTCATCTACAGCGGCAAGAGACCCAGTACTTC,CASSHLQRQETQYF
TRBJ1-2,.,.,TRBV12-3/TRBV12-4,TGTGCCAGCAGCCCAGTTCGGGGATTCGCCTATGGCTACACCTTC,CASSPVRGFAYGYTF
TRBJ2-5,.,TRBD1,TRBV12-3/TRBV12-4,TGTGCCAGCAGTGCGGGACAGGCTCAAGAGACCCAGTACTTC,CASSAGQAQETQYF
TRBJ2-5,many,TRBD1,TRBV28,TGTGCCAGCAGGACAGGGGGGACCAAGAAGACCCAGTACTTC,CASRTGGTKKTQYF
TRBJ2-5,many,TRBD2,TRBV4-3,TGCGCCAGCAGCCAGTCTTCGACTAGCGGGAGGGCGACCCAGTACTTC,CASSQSSTSGRATQYF